The next 31 T cell receptor beta chains were all read from a single sample in a study of cytomegalovirus exposure and HLA in healthy donors. The PCR was carried out with 60 Vbeta primers and 13 Jbeta primers. Clones were sequenced by immunoSEQ multiplex PCR, and TCRdb holds only the in-frame ones, with some missing. The data show over 150,000 clones, about 65% seen once. Sequenced material: PBMCs. The source of these receptors is a woman aged 25 to 45 in good health and CMV-seronegative.

This chain links TRBV7-9 with TRBJ2-2; 9 bases agree with TRBD2. The germline V gene encodes CDR1 SEHNR and CDR2 FQNEAQ (reference sequence). This CDR3 comprises 17 residues. V trimming: 5 bases; J trimming: 1 base; junction bases outside the gene matches: 8. DNA of the CDR3: TGTGCCAGCAGCCTCAATCCTAGCGGGGTGAACACCGGGGAGCTGTTTTTT. Its protein product is CASSLNPSGVNTGELFF.

V gene TRBV5-4 combines with J gene TRBJ1-1, with D perhaps TRBD1 (5 bases). V was cut by 4 bases and J by 5 bases, with 18 bases left in between. The CDR3 extends over 15 amino acids. The V gene's germline CDR1 is SGHNT and CDR2 YYREEE (reference sequence). The CDR3 nucleotides read TGTGCCAGCAGCCCGGAAGGGGCCTGGGGTACTGAAGCTTTCTTT. Its protein product is CASSPEGAWGTEAFF.

V usage is TRBV28 and J usage is TRBJ2-3, with TRBD2 matching 12 bases. V trimming: 3 bases; J trimming: 15 bases; junction bases outside the gene matches: 4. CDR1 and CDR2 from the germline V gene are MDHEN and SYDVKM. This CDR3 is built from 12 residues. The CDR3 reads CASSFGLAGKYF. In DNA, the CDR3 is TGTGCCAGCAGTTTCGGACTAGCGGGAAAATATTTT.

The rearrangement links TRBV6-5 to TRBJ1-5; 9 bases map to TRBD1. V shed 0 bases, J shed 5 bases, and the junction held 5 bases outside the gene matches. The germline V gene encodes CDR1 MNHEY and CDR2 SVGAGI. The length of the CDR3 is 16 residues. The CDR3 DNA is TGTGCCAGCAGTTACTCGAGTTGGGACAGGGATCAGCCCCAGCATTTT. Its translation is CASSYSSWDRDQPQHF.

The chain carries TRBV5-5 and TRBJ1-2; 9 bases fit TRBD1. Trimming took 2 bases from V and 3 from J; bases not matched to a gene: 8. Germline-derived CDR1 and CDR2 are SGHKS and YYEKEE (reference sequence). The CDR3 length is 16 residues. CDR3 sequence: CASSFSGTGFDYGYTF. DNA for the CDR3: TGTGCCAGCAGCTTTTCAGGGACAGGGTTCGACTATGGCTACACCTTC.

With regard to this clone: At one of its ends the junction is not consistent with the germline gene, which may arise from a read error. For the CDR3, the DNA is TGCAGTGCTCGAGACAGGGTCGAGCAGTACTTC. Translating gives CSARDRVEQYF. The rearrangement uses TRBV20-1 and TRBJ2-5; 7 nucleotides align to TRBD1. The DNA matches TRBJ2-7 better at its end, which makes the J call doubtful. CDR1 is DFQATT, CDR2 SNEGSKA, per germline (reference sequence). This CDR3 contains 11 residues.

The chain combines TRBV13 with TRBJ1-6, with TRBD1 identical over 7 bases. Germline-derived CDR1 and CDR2 are PRHDT and FYEKMQ (reference sequence). CDR3 length: 14 amino acids. V lost 5 bases, J lost 8 bases, and 6 bases stayed unmatched. CDR3 DNA: TGTGCCAGCAGCCCCACCCAGGGGGATTCACCCCTCCACTTT. As protein: CASSPTQGDSPLHF.

This clone appeared a few times. CDR3 coding DNA: TGTGCCAGCAGCTTCCCGGTACAGGGGAGGATTATTGGCTACACCTTC. Translating it yields CASSFPVQGRIIGYTF. V is TRBV5-8 and J is TRBJ1-2; the match to TRBD1 covers 7 bases. Germline V gene sequence: CDR1 SGHTS, CDR2 YDEGEE. The J segment lost 7 bases and the V segment lost 2 bases, leaving 14 bases of the junction unmatched. CDR3 length equals 16 residues.

This clone has only a few counts. The chain is built from TRBV28 and TRBJ1-4; D remains ambiguous. Trimming removed 3 bases at V and 1 base at J, with 9 bases between. Looked up from germline, CDR1 is MDHEN and CDR2 is SYDVKM. CDR3 length: 15 residues. The CDR3 here is CASSFPGGTNEKLFF. Written as DNA, the CDR3 is TGTGCCAGCAGTTTCCCGGGAGGAACTAATGAAAAACTGTTTTTT.

This clone was observed a handful of times. The V gene is TRBV9, the J gene TRBJ1-1, with TRBD1 matching 12 bases. V shed 0 bases, J shed 5 bases, and the junction held 5 bases outside the gene matches. Germline assignment: CDR1 SGDLS and CDR2 YYNGEE. The CDR3 loop spans 16 amino acids. CDR3 nucleotide sequence: TGTGCCAGCAGCGTAGGGGACAGGGGGCTGAGGACTGAAGCTTTCTTT. Encoded protein: CASSVGDRGLRTEAFF.

CDR3 sequence: CASSPPGRDLSYEQYF. The CDR3 DNA follows: TGTGCCAGCAGTCCACCGGGGCGGGATCTGTCCTACGAGCAGTACTTC. The J gene is TRBJ2-7, the V gene TRBV13; D may be TRBD2 (6 bases). Germline lookup yields CDR1 PRHDT and CDR2 FYEKMQ (reference sequence). The CDR3 has 16 amino acids. V was cut by 6 bases and J by 1 base, with 19 bases left in between. The full variable domain, completed using reference TRBV13 and TRBJ2-7, is AAGVIQSPRHLIKEKRETATLKCYPIPRHDTVYWYQQGPGQDPQFLISFYEKMQSDKGSIPDRFSAQQFSDYHSELNMSSLELGDSALYFCASSPPGRDLSYEQYFGPGTRLTVT.

The V and J genes are TRBV28 and TRBJ2-2, with D perhaps matching TRBD2 (7 bases). V shed 3 bases and J shed 7 bases, with 15 bases lying between them. Germline CDR1 and CDR2: MDHEN and SYDVKM. The CDR3 spans 15 residues. The CDR3 loop reads CASSLGGAWSGELFF. CDR3 coding DNA: TGTGCCAGCAGTTTGGGGGGGGCCTGGAGCGGGGAGCTGTTTTTT.

V is TRBV6-6 and J is TRBJ2-7; 7 bases are a match to TRBD2. Germline values: CDR1 MNHNY, CDR2 SVGAGI (reference sequence). The CDR3 has 11 amino acids. Trimming cost V 7 bases and J 10 bases; bases outside gene matches: 7. The CDR3 DNA reads TGTGCCAGCAAGCGGGACGGGGGACAGTACTTC. Protein sequence: CASKRDGGQYF.

The chain combines TRBV28 with TRBJ2-5, with D tentatively TRBD2 (6 bases). The CDR3 extends over 14 amino acids. Germline V gives CDR1 MDHEN, CDR2 SYDVKM. Trimming left V 5 bases short and J 5 bases short, with 15 bases between. The CDR3, as DNA: TGTGCCAGCAGTGACCGGGACTCTCGTGAGACCCAGTACTTC. Amino acid sequence: CASSDRDSRETQYF. Drawing the rest from reference TRBV28 and TRBJ2-5, the complete variable domain is DVKVTQSSRYLVKRTGEKVFLECVQDMDHENMFWYRQDPGLGLRLIYFSYDVKMKEKGDIPEGYSVSREKKERFSLILESASTNQTSMYLCASSDRDSRETQYFGPGTRLLVL.

This chain's CDR3 is CASSKGAPDRECTDTQYF. As DNA, the CDR3 is TGTGCCAGCAGCAAAGGGGCTCCGGACAGGGAGTGCACAGATACGCAGTATTTT. The chain links TRBV21-1 to TRBJ2-3; the table gives TRBD1 as D, unverified against the DNA. TRBV21-1 is given as a pseudogene. The CDR3 contains 18 residues.

This chain links TRBV19 with TRBJ2-1; TRBD2 agrees at 7 bases. Germline values: CDR1 LNHDA, CDR2 SQIVND (reference sequence). Trimming removed 7 bases from V and 7 bases from J; junction bases left unmatched: 10. The CDR3 consists of 14 residues. The DNA for the CDR3 is TGTGCCAGTAAAATCAGCGGGACGTGGAATGAGCAGTTCTTC. Its protein product is CASKISGTWNEQFF. The full variable domain, its missing parts supplied by reference TRBV19 and TRBJ2-1, is DGGITQSPKYLFRKEGQNVTLSCEQNLNHDAMYWYRQDPGQGLRLIYYSQIVNDFQKGDIAEGYSVSREKKESFPLTVTSAQKNPTAFYLCASKISGTWNEQFFGPGTRLTVL.

This clone came up a few times. The V and J genes are TRBV7-3 and TRBJ2-5, with TRBD2 matching over 10 bases. The CDR3 has 14 residues. V was pared by 5 bases and J by 1 base, with 1 base of the junction left unmatched. Looked up from germline, CDR1 is SGHTA and CDR2 is FQGTGA. The CDR3 coding sequence is TGTGCCAGCAGCCGACTAGCGGGCCAAGAGACCCAGTACTTC. Residues: CASSRLAGQETQYF.

This chain joins TRBV7-9 and TRBJ2-1, with TRBD2 matching 9 bases. The V and J ends lost 5 bases and 0 bases, in that order; junction bases with no gene match: 8. The CDR3 contains 17 residues. In germline, CDR1 is SEHNR, CDR2 FQNEAQ (reference sequence). CDR3 amino acids: CASSMTSGPSSYNEQFF. Written as DNA, the CDR3 is TGTGCCAGCAGCATGACTAGCGGACCGAGCTCCTACAATGAGCAGTTCTTC.

The chain carries TRBV29-1 and TRBJ1-2; D perhaps matches TRBD1 (5 bases). Germline V gene sequence: CDR1 SQVTM, CDR2 ANQGSEA. The V and J ends lost 6 bases and 14 bases respectively, with 25 bases between them. CDR3 length: 13 residues. CDR3 in DNA: TGCAGCGTGGACCCCGGAAGCCCGGGGGGGGAGACCTTC. It encodes CSVDPGSPGGETF. Combining the CDR3 with reference TRBV29-1 and TRBJ1-2 gives the whole variable domain SAVISQKPSRDICQRGTSLTIQCQVDSQVTMMFWYRQQPGQSLTLIATANQGSEATYESGFVIDKFPISRPNLTFSTLTVSNMSPEDSSIYLCSVDPGSPGGETFGSGTRLTVV.

The CDR3 bases are TGTGCCAGTAAAACGGTTGGTAGTCAGCCCCAGCATTTT. It translates to CASKTVGSQPQHF. V is TRBV2 and J is TRBJ1-5; D call uncertain. The CDR3 loop spans 13 amino acids. CDR1 SNHLY and CDR2 FYNNEI come from the germline V gene. Trimming shortened V by 9 bases and J by 6 bases, and 15 bases separated the two germline ends. The full variable domain, in which reference TRBV2 and TRBJ1-5 provide the parts outside the CDR3, is EPEVTQTPSHQVTQMGQEVILRCVPISNHLYFYWYRQILGQKVEFLVSFYNNEISEKSEIFDDQFSVERPDGSNFTLKIRSTKLEDSAMYFCASKTVGSQPQHFGDGTRLSIL.

This clone was recorded only once. This rearrangement joins TRBV29-1 to TRBJ2-5; a possible D gene is TRBD1 (5 bases). The CDR3 contains 13 residues. V was cut by 6 bases and J by 2 bases, with 13 bases left in between. Germline CDR1 reads SQVTM; CDR2 reads ANQGSEA. CDR3 sequence: CSVARGVQETQYF. In nucleotides, the CDR3 is TGCAGCGTCGCAAGGGGCGTACAAGAGACCCAGTACTTC.

The sample holds a few counts of this clone. V usage is TRBV19 and J usage is TRBJ2-2, with D perhaps TRBD1 (6 bases). This CDR3 region has 16 residues. Deletions cut 7 bases from V and 0 bases from J, with 15 bases between. Per germline, CDR1 LNHDA and CDR2 SQIVND (reference sequence). The CDR3 loop is CASTPHGGTNTGELFF. For the CDR3, the DNA is TGTGCCAGTACCCCCCATGGGGGCACGAACACCGGGGAGCTGTTTTTT.

The table lists this clone with a count of one. The chain uses TRBV15 and TRBJ1-3; TRBD1 is a possible D gene (5 bases). Trimming pared 5 bases from V and 4 bases from J, leaving 15 bases between. Germline assignment: CDR1 LNHNV and CDR2 YYDKDF (reference sequence). The CDR3 is made up of 15 amino acids. CDR3 coding DNA: TGTGCCACCAGCCCCAGGGCCGGGTCGGGAAACACCATATATTTT. The encoded protein is CATSPRAGSGNTIYF.

This clone was detected only a few times. The rearrangement uses TRBV19 and TRBJ2-1; 11 positions match TRBD1. The length of the CDR3 is 13 residues. CDR1 is LNHDA, CDR2 SQIVND, per germline (reference sequence). J was trimmed by 7 bases and V by 7 bases; bases with no gene match: 3. CDR3: CASKRDRGNEQFF. CDR3 nucleotide sequence: TGTGCCAGTAAAAGGGACAGGGGGAATGAGCAGTTCTTC.

The V call is TRBV28, the J call TRBJ2-1; D is possibly TRBD2 (6 bases). Germline V lookup: CDR1 MDHEN, CDR2 SYDVKM. Deletions cut 6 bases from V and 3 bases from J, with 18 bases between. The CDR3 runs to 16 residues. CDR3 sequence reads: CASSIDQGLNYNEQFF. Here the CDR3 DNA reads TGTGCCAGCAGCATCGATCAGGGACTTAACTACAATGAGCAGTTCTTC.

The rearrangement joins TRBV5-1 to TRBJ2-3, with 7 bases identical to TRBD2. This CDR3 contains 15 residues. V was clipped by 4 bases and J by 0 bases; unmatched bases: 5. Germline CDR1 reads SGHRS; CDR2 reads YFSETQ. The CDR3 DNA sequence: TGCGCCAGCAGCAAGGGGACTACTAGCACAGATACGCAGTATTTT. This sequence encodes CASSKGTTSTDTQYF.

V usage is TRBV27 and J usage is TRBJ1-1; TRBD1 matches 10 bases. Germline V gene lookup returns CDR1 MNHEY and CDR2 SMNVEV (reference sequence). The CDR3 is 14 amino acids. V shed 4 bases and J 4 bases; nucleotides not matched to a gene: 3. The CDR3 nucleotides read TGTGCCAGCAGTTACCGGGACAGGGGCACTGAAGCTTTCTTT. Translating gives CASSYRDRGTEAFF.

The V gene is TRBV29-1, the J gene TRBJ2-1; TRBD2 agrees at 11 bases. The V gene's germline CDR1 is SQVTM and CDR2 ANQGSEA. After removal of 6 bases from V and 7 bases from J, the junction contained 8 bases not matched to a gene. This CDR3 contains 14 residues. The DNA of the CDR3 is TGCAGCGTATCCATAGCGGGAGGGCCAAATGAGCAGTTCTTC. The encoded protein is CSVSIAGGPNEQFF.

The count of this clone is one. V usage is TRBV5-1 and J usage is TRBJ2-5, with TRBD1 matching 10 bases. Trimming removed 4 bases from V and 4 bases from J; junction bases left unmatched: 4. From germline, CDR1 is SGHRS and CDR2 YFSETQ. The CDR3 runs 14 residues. The CDR3 protein is CASSTGQGTETQYF. The CDR3 nucleotides are TGCGCCAGCAGCACGGGACAGGGGACAGAGACCCAGTACTTC.

The chain recombines TRBV27 with TRBJ1-2; 11 positions agree with TRBD1. This CDR3 is built from 13 residues. With 5 bases clipped from V and 13 bases from J, the junction kept 9 bases outside the gene matches. CDR1 and CDR2 from the germline V gene are MNHEY and SMNVEV (reference sequence). Here the CDR3 reads CASSPRPGTGGTF. The CDR3 DNA is TGTGCCAGCAGTCCCCGTCCCGGGACAGGGGGCACCTTC.

This rearrangement joins TRBV7-9 to TRBJ2-5; possibly TRBD2 for D (6 bases). The J call may be faulty, since TRBJ2-7 better matches the DNA end. The CDR3 loop spans 14 amino acids. Germline V gives CDR1 SEHNR, CDR2 FQNEAQ (reference sequence). The CDR3 here is CASSLGLGGGEQYF. The CDR3 DNA reads as TGTGCCAGCAGCTTAGGCCTCGGGGGAGGCGAGCAGTACTTC.